The 30 T cell receptor beta chains below all came from one sample that was sequenced in a study of blood T cell repertoires in COVID-19 (TCRdb year 2020). The library was generated by the immunoSEQ multiplex PCR assay. Here the immuneACCESS table is served through TCRdb, limited to in-frame sequences with V and J called. Missing clones are a known gap in these copies; in checked studies unresolved V genes cover under half, and the rest lacks a known reason. This sample holds over 350,000 clones; just over 85% were observed only once. The top ten clonotypes cover more than 1.4% of the sample. Specimen: peripheral blood. The receptor source for this set is a woman in her 30s with active or convalescent COVID-19.

CDR3 bases: TGCGCCAGCAGCTGGGGACAGGGCCGGGATCAGCCCCAGCATTTT. This encodes CASSWGQGRDQPQHF. This chain uses TRBV5-1 with TRBJ1-5, with 9 bases fitting TRBD1. The CDR3 runs 15 residues. The J segment lost 5 bases and the V segment lost 3 bases, leaving 6 bases of the junction unmatched. Germline-derived CDR1 and CDR2 are SGHRS and YFSETQ.

The J gene is TRBJ2-7, the V gene TRBV3-1 (or the pseudogene TRBV3-2); 12 bases fit TRBD1. The V gene end was trimmed by 1 base and the J gene end by 6 bases; junction bases not matched to a gene: 7. This CDR3 has 16 residues. The germline gives CDR1 LGHDT, CDR2 YNNKEL (reference sequence). CDR3: CASSQVWGQGAIEQYF. CDR3 sequence (DNA): TGTGCCAGCAGCCAAGTATGGGGACAGGGGGCCATCGAGCAGTACTTC.

V is TRBV6-5 and J is TRBJ1-2, with 9 bases that match TRBD1. The germline CDR1 and CDR2 sequences are MNHEY and SVGAGI. This CDR3 contains 14 residues. V was clipped by 5 bases and J by 5 bases; unmatched bases: 6. CDR3 in amino acids: CASSRGDRVYGYTF. The CDR3 DNA is TGTGCCAGCAGTAGGGGGGACAGGGTGTATGGCTACACCTTC.

This clone was seen only a few times. J is TRBJ1-1 and V is TRBV19; D gene unclear. The CDR3 has 13 amino acids. Trimming left V 6 bases short and J 0 bases short, with 8 bases between. Germline V gives CDR1 LNHDA, CDR2 SQIVND (reference sequence). In DNA, the CDR3 is TGTGCCAGTAGGAGCCTCCTGAACACTGAAGCTTTCTTT. It codes for CASRSLLNTEAFF.

This sequence joins TRBV6-5 and TRBJ2-1, with TRBD1 as a possible D gene (5 bases). The CDR3 extends over 14 amino acids. V gave up 6 bases and J gave up 8 bases, with 17 bases separating them. Germline CDR1 is MNHEY and CDR2 is SVGAGI. DNA of the CDR3: TGTGCCAGCAGACTGATGGACATCCCCGATGAGCAGTTCTTC. Amino acids: CASRLMDIPDEQFF.

J is TRBJ1-1 and V is TRBV7-2; D remains unclear. The CDR3 runs to 16 residues. Trimming pared 2 bases from V and 0 bases from J, leaving 13 bases between. Looked up from germline, CDR1 is SGHTA and CDR2 is FQGNSA. CDR3 in DNA: TGTGCCAGCAGCTTACCGGAGAGGGAGATGAACACTGAAGCTTTCTTT. Protein product: CASSLPEREMNTEAFF.

This chain connects TRBV25-1 to TRBJ2-2; TRBD2 aligns across 11 bases. Trimming cost V 0 bases and J 2 bases; bases outside gene matches: 5. CDR3 length equals 18 residues. Germline-derived CDR1 and CDR2 are MGHDK and SYGVNS. The DNA for the CDR3 is TGTGCCAGCAGTGAATATCGGCTAGCGGGGGGAAACACCGGGGAGCTGTTTTTT. It yields the protein CASSEYRLAGGNTGELFF.

This clone was found a few times. The chain uses TRBV30 and TRBJ2-1; 8 bases align to TRBD2. The trim removed 8 bases at V and 7 bases at J, leaving 13 bases unmatched. Germline V gene sequence: CDR1 GTSNPN, CDR2 SVGIG (reference sequence). The CDR3 is 14 amino acids. CDR3 in amino acids: CAGRGGLVWNEQFF. DNA of the CDR3: TGTGCCGGAAGGGGGGGACTAGTTTGGAATGAGCAGTTCTTC.

This clone has more than one count but fewer than ten. The rearrangement uses TRBV19 and TRBJ1-3, with D perhaps TRBD1 (6 bases). The ends were cut back, 4 bases at V and 0 bases at J, with 13 bases in the middle. Germline loops: CDR1 LNHDA, CDR2 SQIVND (reference sequence). The CDR3 has 16 residues. CDR3 nucleotides: TGTGCCAGTAGTACCCGGACAGCCGACTCTGGAAACACCATATATTTT. This gives the protein CASSTRTADSGNTIYF.

V and J are TRBV3-1 (or the pseudogene TRBV3-2) and TRBJ1-1, with D possibly being TRBD1 (6 bases). Germline V gene data show CDR1 as LGHDT and CDR2 as YNNKEL (reference sequence). This CDR3 region has 15 residues. V was shortened by 5 bases and J by 5 bases, with 18 bases between the two germline ends. Written as DNA, the CDR3 is TGTGCCAGCAGCGAAACGGGGCAAAGGGGGACTGAAGCTTTCTTT. As protein: CASSETGQRGTEAFF.

This chain connects TRBV27 to TRBJ1-4; 8 nucleotides match TRBD1. In germline, CDR1 is MNHEY, CDR2 SMNVEV (reference sequence). Unmatched junction bases numbered 12, after V lost 5 bases and J lost 10 bases. This CDR3 has 15 residues. The CDR3 loop is CASSPNRGEVGKLFF. In DNA form, the CDR3 reads TGTGCCAGCAGTCCCAACAGGGGGGAGGTCGGAAAACTGTTTTTT.

The gene calls are TRBV25-1 and TRBJ1-1, with 8 bases fitting TRBD1. CDR3 length: 15 residues. The germline CDR1 and CDR2 sequences are MGHDK and SYGVNS. The ends lost 4 bases at V and 4 bases at J; junction bases unmatched: 8. DNA for the CDR3: TGTGCCAGCAGTGTTCAGGGGGCGCGGGGCACTGAAGCTTTCTTT. It codes for CASSVQGARGTEAFF.

V usage is TRBV7-2 and J usage is TRBJ2-2; TRBD2 agrees at 15 bases. Germline-derived CDR1 and CDR2 are SGHTA and FQGNSA. The V and J ends lost 4 bases and 6 bases, in that order; junction bases with no gene match: 9. The CDR3 is made up of 18 amino acids. CDR3 protein: CASSYRTSGRARAGELFF. The CDR3 coding sequence is TGTGCCAGCAGCTATAGGACTAGCGGGAGGGCCCGGGCCGGGGAGCTGTTTTTT.

V gene TRBV11-2 combines with J gene TRBJ1-5; D remains ambiguous. The CDR3 spans 16 residues. CDR1 and CDR2 from the germline V gene are SGHAT and FQNNGV. The ends were cut back, 5 bases at V and 0 bases at J, with 14 bases in the middle. CDR3 bases: TGTGCCAGCAGCCCCCCGAGGGAGTATAGCAATCAGCCCCAGCATTTT. This encodes CASSPPREYSNQPQHF.

This clone was seen at least ten times. The chain recombines TRBV3-1 (or the pseudogene TRBV3-2) with TRBJ2-3; TRBD1 might be the D (5 bases). Germline CDR1 LGHDT, CDR2 YNNKEL (reference sequence). The V and J ends lost 4 bases and 1 base respectively, with 15 bases between them. The length of the CDR3 is 16 residues. The CDR3 reads CASSPALRAGTDTQYF. CDR3 coding DNA: TGTGCCAGCAGCCCGGCGCTCAGGGCAGGCACAGATACGCAGTATTTT.

The chain has TRBV27 and TRBJ2-1, with a weak D call TRBD2 (6 bases). V lost 6 bases, J lost 7 bases, and 13 bases lay in between. The length of the CDR3 is 13 residues. Germline V CDR1 and CDR2: MNHEY, SMNVEV (reference sequence). This CDR3 reads CASSTTDYNEQFF. Here the CDR3 DNA reads TGTGCCAGCAGCACCACGGACTATAATGAGCAGTTCTTC.

The J gene is TRBJ2-7, the V gene TRBV29-1; 7 bases agree with TRBD2. Losses at the gene ends were 6 bases for V and 5 bases for J; bases not matched to a gene: 7. Germline-derived CDR1 and CDR2 are SQVTM and ANQGSEA. The CDR3 sequence is 12 residues long. In nucleotides, the CDR3 is TGCAGCGTCTATGACCGGGGGGACGAGCAGTACTTC. Translation: CSVYDRGDEQYF.

This rearrangement joins TRBV18 to TRBJ1-4; the D is unclear. CDR1 is KGHSH, CDR2 LQKENI, per germline. V gave up 2 bases and J gave up 7 bases, with 14 bases separating them. The CDR3 consists of 15 residues. The CDR3 DNA reads as TGTGCCAGCTCACCAATCATGGCCAGTTCTGAAAAACTGTTTTTT. Translating it yields CASSPIMASSEKLFF.

The chain links TRBV6-2 or TRBV6-3 to TRBJ1-5; D ambiguous. The V gene lost 6 bases and the J gene lost 0 bases, with 18 bases spanning the gap. This CDR3 has 17 residues. Per the germline V gene, CDR1 is MNHEY and CDR2 is SVGEGT. The CDR3 DNA reads as TGTGCCAGCAGCCCCCGGTTGAGAGGCAATAGCAATCAGCCCCAGCATTTT. Its translation is CASSPRLRGNSNQPQHF.

The V and J genes are TRBV5-1 and TRBJ2-7; a weak D match, TRBD2 (5 bases). Trimming cost V 4 bases and J 3 bases, with 11 bases left between them. Looked up from germline, CDR1 is SGHRS and CDR2 is YFSETQ. CDR3 length equals 13 residues. The CDR3 is CASSPASGYEQYF. Written as DNA, the CDR3 is TGCGCCAGCAGCCCAGCGAGCGGCTACGAGCAGTACTTC.

The chain is built from TRBV21-1 and TRBJ1-5; the D segment call TRBD1 is taken from the table without a DNA check. TRBV21-1 is recorded as a pseudogene. The length of the CDR3 is 16 residues. The CDR3 loop reads CASSKWRAGGLQPQHF. The CDR3 DNA follows: TGTGCCAGCAGCAAATGGAGGGCAGGGGGACTTCAGCCCCAGCATTTT.

V is TRBV10-1 and J is TRBJ2-1, with 7 bases that match TRBD2. CDR3 length: 13 amino acids. V dropped 3 bases and J dropped 9; count of bases not matched to a gene: 5. CDR1 is WNHNN, CDR2 SYGVQD, per germline (reference sequence). The CDR3 nucleotides read TGCGCCAGCAGTGAAACTAGCGACGGTGAGCAGTTCTTC. It yields the protein CASSETSDGEQFF.

This sequence joins TRBV5-5 and TRBJ2-7; 9 positions match TRBD2. V shed 0 bases and J 1 base; nucleotides not matched to a gene: 8. Germline assignment: CDR1 SGHKS and CDR2 YYEKEE (reference sequence). The CDR3 sequence is 17 residues long. This chain's CDR3 is CASSLVASGTTSYEQYF. The CDR3 coding sequence is TGTGCCAGCAGCTTGGTGGCTAGCGGGACGACATCCTACGAGCAGTACTTC.

V gene TRBV11-2 combines with J gene TRBJ2-7; D perhaps matches TRBD1 (5 bases). CDR1 and CDR2 (germline): SGHAT, FQNNGV. CDR3 length: 15 residues. The V end was cut by 1 base, the J end by 1 base, with 11 bases between. The CDR3 region is CASSLAWGDSYEQYF. The CDR3 coding sequence is TGTGCCAGCAGCTTAGCCTGGGGCGATTCCTACGAGCAGTACTTC.

The rearrangement uses TRBV6-5 and TRBJ1-2; D remains ambiguous. Germline lookup yields CDR1 MNHEY and CDR2 SVGAGI. The CDR3 runs to 13 residues. The V end was cut by 7 bases, the J end by 4 bases, with 13 bases between. The chain's CDR3 is CASTLPGGYGYTF. In DNA, the CDR3 is TGTGCCAGCACCCTTCCGGGTGGCTATGGCTACACCTTC.

In nucleotides, the CDR3 is TGTGCCAGCAGTTTCCTCCCTTTATTACAGCAGACCCAGTACTTC. This translates into CASSFLPLLQQTQYF. The genes are TRBV27 and TRBJ2-5; D is unresolved. The germline CDR1 and CDR2 sequences are MNHEY and SMNVEV (reference sequence). The V gene lost 3 bases and the J gene lost 6 bases, with 17 bases spanning the gap. This CDR3 contains 15 residues.

This chain joins TRBV18 and TRBJ1-2; TRBD1 matches 7 bases. The CDR3 length is 16 residues. Germline loops: CDR1 KGHSH, CDR2 LQKENI. Losses at the gene ends were 0 bases for V and 4 bases for J; bases not matched to a gene: 8. The CDR3 nucleotides are TGTGCCAGCTCACCACCGGGTATCGCAGGGGGCTATGGCTACACCTTC. This translates into CASSPPGIAGGYGYTF.

The chain is built from TRBV12-5 and TRBJ1-1; no definite D call. V lost 0 bases to trimming and J lost 1 base, with 24 bases between them. The germline V gene encodes CDR1 LGHNT and CDR2 FRNRAP. CDR3 length: 20 amino acids. CDR3 bases: TGTGCTAGTGGTTTGGTAGTTTTCGGAGGGCGCAGACCATCGAACACTGAAGCTTTCTTT. It translates to CASGLVVFGGRRPSNTEAFF.

V and J are TRBV3-1 (or the pseudogene TRBV3-2) and TRBJ1-3, with unresolved D. This CDR3 is built from 15 residues. V shed 0 bases and J shed 4 bases, with 10 bases lying between them. Germline V gene lookup returns CDR1 LGHDT and CDR2 YNNKEL (reference sequence). The CDR3: CASSQEMRRGNTIYF. CDR3 nucleotides: TGTGCCAGCAGCCAAGAAATGAGGCGGGGAAACACCATATATTTT.

This clone came up a few times. The chain uses TRBV29-1 and TRBJ1-2; 8 bases line up with TRBD1. J lost 8 bases, V lost 4 bases, and 3 bases had no gene match. Germline V CDR1 and CDR2: SQVTM, ANQGSEA. This CDR3 comprises 11 residues. This CDR3 is CSVGQGSGYTF. DNA of the CDR3: TGCAGCGTTGGACAGGGGAGCGGCTACACCTTC.